This paragraph reports one TCR beta chain. The antigen is unknown. This may be a read error: a much more frequent sequence differs by one nucleotide. The source of the sample is a study of tumor-infiltrating lymphocytes in primary liver carcinoma. Study-wide findings and caveats: Lesser overlap characterized tumor-adjacent and tumor-blood pairs relative to tumor region pairs. The top-250-clone fraction was significantly higher in tumors than in blood (p = 0.039).

Unsorted whole blood yielded the blood RNA, and germline DNA was also extracted. The V segment lost 4 bases and the J segment 5 bases; nucleotides outside the gene matches: 8. Per germline, CDR1 MGHRA and CDR2 YSYEKL. This CDR3 spans 15 amino acids. From approximately 0.5 ug of total RNA, TCR beta-specific cDNA was reverse-transcribed using a constant-region primer. Slightly modified ARM-PCR with three nested multiplex PCR rounds yielded TCR beta libraries. The first two PCR rounds, around 11 cycles each, used TRBV1-TRBV30 forward primers and a C-beta reverse primer. MiXCR was run by TCRdb on the multiplex PCR reads, yielding one entry per CDR3 protein. This sample has fewer than 350,000 distinct CDR3 sequences, with about 65% found just once.

The TCR originated in a man aged 35-49 years with primary liver carcinoma and hepatitis B virus infection. The chain uses TRBV4-1 and TRBJ2-7, with TRBD1 matching over 10 bases. Sequenced input: peripheral blood. This CDR3 is CASSPPGQGYHEQYF. CDR3 nucleotide sequence: TGCGCCAGCAGCCCACCGGGACAGGGGTACCACGAGCAGTACTTC.